The 8 T cell receptor beta chains below come from one sample, sequenced in a study of CD8+ T cells in alopecia areata. Once RNA had been extracted, it was reverse transcribed into cDNA to act as the sequencing template. Assay: immunoSEQ multiplex PCR; the TCRdb copy retains only in-frame clones and omits some. Of 110,000 to 150,000 clones in the sample, about three fifths were seen once. Sequenced sample: CD8+ T cells sorted from blood. These receptors were collected from a human donor in good health.

The gene calls are TRBV9 and TRBJ1-2; D is unresolved. V lost 3 bases and J 1 base, leaving 13 bases between the germline ends. The CDR3 spans 15 residues. Per germline, CDR1 SGDLS and CDR2 YYNGEE. In nucleotides, the CDR3 is TGTGCCAGCAGCGGAAGTAGGGATATTAACTATGGCTACACCTTC. Translated: CASSGSRDINYGYTF.

This sequence joins TRBV27 and TRBJ2-3, with 8 bases aligning to TRBD2. The V gene end was trimmed by 5 bases and the J gene end by 0 bases; junction bases not matched to a gene: 4. The CDR3 has 15 residues. The V gene's germline CDR1 is MNHEY and CDR2 SMNVEV (reference sequence). The CDR3 protein is CASSILAGSTDTQYF. In nucleotides, the CDR3 is TGTGCCAGCAGTATCCTAGCGGGTAGCACAGATACGCAGTATTTT.

This clone appeared a few times. The rearrangement joins TRBV29-1 to TRBJ2-2; TRBD2 agrees at 13 bases. The germline gives CDR1 SQVTM, CDR2 ANQGSEA. J was trimmed by 7 bases and V by 5 bases; bases with no gene match: 7. The CDR3 totals 15 residues. CDR3 in DNA: TGCAGCGTTCTACTAGCGGGAGGGTTTAACGGGGAGCTGTTTTTT. This translates into CSVLLAGGFNGELFF.

CDR3 bases: TGTGCCAGTAGTATCCGGCAGGGACTTAACTATGGCTACACCTTC. Protein: CASSIRQGLNYGYTF. The chain combines TRBV19 with TRBJ1-2; D is possibly TRBD1 (5 bases). Germline CDR1 and CDR2: LNHDA and SQIVND (reference sequence). The CDR3 length is 15 residues. V lost 3 bases to trimming and J lost 1 base, with 12 bases between them. Looking up the rest from reference TRBV19 and TRBJ1-2 gives the full variable domain: DGGITQSPKYLFRKEGQNVTLSCEQNLNHDAMYWYRQDPGQGLRLIYYSQIVNDFQKGDIAEGYSVSREKKESFPLTVTSAQKNPTAFYLCASSIRQGLNYGYTFGSGTRLTVV.

Comment on this clone: A junction end diverges from the germline sequence, so it may reflect a read error. The chain has TRBV29-1 and TRBJ2-7; 14 nucleotides line up with TRBD2. The CDR3 totals 18 residues. Germline CDR1 SQVTM, CDR2 ANQGSEA. The CDR3 spells CSVEVRGLAGVSSYKQYF. The CDR3 nucleotides are TGCAGCGTTGAGGTGAGGGGACTAGCGGGAGTCTCCTCCTACAAGCAGTACTTC.

A few counts support this clone. This chain links TRBV29-1 with TRBJ1-1; possibly TRBD1 for D (5 bases). Between the trimmed V and J ends, which lost 3 bases and 0 bases, there was a span of 11 bases. This CDR3 comprises 14 residues. Per the germline V gene, CDR1 is SQVTM and CDR2 is ANQGSEA. The CDR3 sequence: CSVESRQLNTEAFF. Here the CDR3 DNA reads TGCAGCGTTGAGTCGAGACAGCTGAACACTGAAGCTTTCTTT.

This chain links TRBV30 with TRBJ2-1; 7 nucleotides line up with TRBD2. The CDR3 covers 18 residues. Trimming removed 0 bases from V and 0 bases from J; junction bases left unmatched: 11. Germline V gives CDR1 GTSNPN, CDR2 SVGIG (reference sequence). The CDR3 coding sequence is TGTGCCTGGAGTGTACTATTGCGGGAGCGAATCTCCTACAATGAGCAGTTCTTC. Amino acids: CAWSVLLRERISYNEQFF.

The J gene is TRBJ1-1, the V gene TRBV14; D not resolved. Deletions cut 0 bases from V and 3 bases from J, with 8 bases between. The CDR3 is 14 amino acids. From germline, CDR1 is SGHDN and CDR2 FVKESK. CDR3 nucleotides: TGTGCCAGCAGCCAAGATCCCCCGCACACTGAAGCTTTCTTT. Amino acid sequence: CASSQDPPHTEAFF.